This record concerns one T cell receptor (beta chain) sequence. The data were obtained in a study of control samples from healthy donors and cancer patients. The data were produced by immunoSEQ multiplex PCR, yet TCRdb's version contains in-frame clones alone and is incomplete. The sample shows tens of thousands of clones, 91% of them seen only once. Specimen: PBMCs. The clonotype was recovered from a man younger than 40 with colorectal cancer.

The CDR3 reads CASNRETQYF. Written as DNA, the CDR3 is TGTGCCAGCAATCGAGAGACCCAGTACTTC. The chain links TRBV2 to TRBJ2-5, with D unresolved. V was shortened by 7 bases and J by 4 bases, with 4 bases between the two germline ends. This CDR3 spans 10 amino acids. Germline values: CDR1 SNHLY, CDR2 FYNNEI.